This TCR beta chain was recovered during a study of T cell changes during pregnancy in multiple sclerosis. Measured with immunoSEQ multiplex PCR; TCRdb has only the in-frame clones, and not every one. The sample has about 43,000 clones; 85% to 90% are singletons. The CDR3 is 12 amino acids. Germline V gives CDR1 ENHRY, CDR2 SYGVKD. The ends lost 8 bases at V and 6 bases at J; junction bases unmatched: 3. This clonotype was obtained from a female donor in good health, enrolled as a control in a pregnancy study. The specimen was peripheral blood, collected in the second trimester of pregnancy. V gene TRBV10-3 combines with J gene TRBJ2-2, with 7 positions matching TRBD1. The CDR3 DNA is TGTGCCATCTGTACAGGGGCCGGGGAGCTGTTTTTT. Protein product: CAICTGAGELFF.